This T cell receptor beta chain derives from a study of T cells in Graves' hyperthyroidism and ophthalmopathy. This clonotype showed up many times. RNA transcripts were the template for amplifying TCR beta CDR3 regions. First-round RT-PCR targeting the TCR CDR3 was performed with the HTBI primer set. TCRdb itself ran the multiplex PCR reads through MiXCR, one entry per CDR3 protein. Altogether some 760,000 distinct CDR3 sequences are present, 14% being singletons, with the ten largest covering about 9.4%. CDR3 length: 16 residues. Germline V CDR1 and CDR2: MNHEY, SMNVEV (reference sequence). V was shortened by 0 bases and J by 2 bases, with 14 bases between the two germline ends. These patients, aged 18 to 65, had recently diagnosed hyperthyroidism lasting under 2 months. Uncontrolled infection, other autoimmune disease, pregnancy and lactation each barred patients from inclusion.

The receptor comes from a woman between 18 and 29 years old with Graves' hyperthyroidism. The genes are TRBV27 and TRBJ2-7; perhaps D is TRBD1 or TRBD2 (6 bases each). The sequencing sample was made of blood. The DNA for the CDR3 is TGTGCCAGCAGTTTATCAAGGGGGGTCAAAACCTACGAGCAGTACTTC. Translating it yields CASSLSRGVKTYEQYF.